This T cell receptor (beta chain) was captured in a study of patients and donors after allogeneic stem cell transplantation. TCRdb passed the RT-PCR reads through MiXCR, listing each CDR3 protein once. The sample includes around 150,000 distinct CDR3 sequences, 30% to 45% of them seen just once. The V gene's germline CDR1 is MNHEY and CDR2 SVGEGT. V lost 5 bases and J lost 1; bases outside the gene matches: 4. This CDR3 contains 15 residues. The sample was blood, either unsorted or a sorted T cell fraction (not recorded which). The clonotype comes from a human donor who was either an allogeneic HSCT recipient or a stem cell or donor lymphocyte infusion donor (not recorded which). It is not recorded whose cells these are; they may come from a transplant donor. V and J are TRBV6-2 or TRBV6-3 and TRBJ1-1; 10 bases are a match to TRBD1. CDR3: CASSTRDRGNTEAFF. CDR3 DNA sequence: TGTGCCAGCAGTACTCGGGACAGGGGGAACACTGAAGCTTTCTTT.